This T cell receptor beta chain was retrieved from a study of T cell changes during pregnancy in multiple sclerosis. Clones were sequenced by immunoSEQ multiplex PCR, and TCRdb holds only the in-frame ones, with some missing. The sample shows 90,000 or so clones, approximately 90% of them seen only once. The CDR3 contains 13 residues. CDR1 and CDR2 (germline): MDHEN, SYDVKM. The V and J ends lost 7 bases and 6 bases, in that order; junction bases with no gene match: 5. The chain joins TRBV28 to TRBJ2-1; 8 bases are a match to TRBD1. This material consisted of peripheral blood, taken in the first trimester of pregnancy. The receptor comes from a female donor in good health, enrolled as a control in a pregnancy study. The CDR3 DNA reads TGTGCCAGCACTCAGGACAGGGTCAATGAGCAGTTCTTC. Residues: CASTQDRVNEQFF.